The source of this T cell receptor beta chain is a study of shared clonotypes between healthy human individuals. Study overall: Each donor contributed plates that comprised three CD4 naive, three CD4 memory, two CD8 naive and one CD8 memory.

Some clones are missing from TCRdb's copy, which holds only in-frame ones; the method was immunoSEQ multiplex PCR. The table shows about 600,000 clones, with around 97% occurring only once. The germline gives CDR1 LNHNV, CDR2 YYDKDF (reference sequence). CDR3 size: 15 residues. The TCR was taken from a woman between 25 and 40 years old in good health. The specimen sequenced was naive CD4+ T cells sorted from blood. Subset: CD45RA+ positively selected. The rearrangement uses TRBV15 and TRBJ2-5; perhaps D is TRBD1 or TRBD2 (5 bases each). The J call may be incorrect, as the DNA end agrees better with TRBJ2-7. The CDR3 region is CATSSPGTLSYEQYF. CDR3 DNA: TGTGCCACCAGCAGCCCCGGGACGCTCTCCTACGAGCAGTACTTC.